These 20 T cell receptor beta chains were sequenced from one sample in a study of cytomegalovirus exposure and HLA in healthy donors. The PCR made use of 60 Vbeta and 13 Jbeta primers. Some clones are missing from TCRdb's copy, which holds only in-frame ones; the method was immunoSEQ multiplex PCR. Of roughly 140,000 clones listed, less than 9.5% are singletons. Material: PBMCs. Every receptor here comes from a male donor in good health and CMV-seronegative.

J is TRBJ2-7 and V is TRBV7-9; no firm D call. CDR3 size: 13 residues. Germline lookup yields CDR1 SEHNR and CDR2 FQNEAQ (reference sequence). The V end lost 3 bases, the J end lost 5 bases, and 11 bases lay between the germline ends. CDR3 DNA sequence: TGTGCCAGCAGCTTTGATGCCCGGGACGAGCAGTACTTC. This codes for CASSFDARDEQYF.

V and J are TRBV7-6 and TRBJ1-4, with TRBD1 as a possible D gene (5 bases). The germline gives CDR1 SGHVS, CDR2 FNYEAQ. There are 17 residues in the CDR3. The ends were cut back, 1 base at V and 1 base at J, with 13 bases in the middle. CDR3 region: CASSLGPGDGTNEKLFF. The CDR3 DNA is TGTGCCAGCAGCTTAGGTCCGGGGGACGGAACTAATGAAAAACTGTTTTTT.

This clone has a handful of counts. V gene TRBV11-2 combines with J gene TRBJ1-1; 8 bases agree with TRBD1. With 5 bases clipped from V and 5 bases from J, the junction kept 13 bases outside the gene matches. CDR1 is SGHAT, CDR2 FQNNGV, per germline. The CDR3 is 16 amino acids. DNA of the CDR3: TGTGCCAGCAGCCCGGGGGCAGGGGGCGCGGGGACTGAAGCTTTCTTT. It is translated as CASSPGAGGAGTEAFF.

This clone was counted between two and nine times. The chain couples TRBV4-2 to TRBJ1-2; 7 bases are shared with TRBD1. The junction had 6 bases not matched to a gene; V was cut back by 1 base and J by 4 bases. Germline CDR1 and CDR2: LGHNA and YNFKEQ. The CDR3 is made up of 15 amino acids. The CDR3 sequence: CASSQGRTGVYGYTF. The CDR3 coding sequence is TGTGCCAGCAGCCAAGGTCGAACAGGGGTCTATGGCTACACCTTC.

The chain uses TRBV2 and TRBJ2-7, with 7 bases fitting TRBD2. The J segment lost 6 bases and the V segment lost 6 bases, leaving 14 bases of the junction unmatched. The CDR3 is 15 amino acids. Per the germline V gene, CDR1 is SNHLY and CDR2 is FYNNEI. The CDR3 region is CASSLTGPGGSEQYF. The CDR3 DNA is TGTGCCAGCAGCCTAACCGGGCCCGGGGGGAGCGAGCAGTACTTC.

The rearrangement uses TRBV28 and TRBJ1-2; TRBD1 aligns across 7 bases. Germline loops: CDR1 MDHEN, CDR2 SYDVKM. Trimming at V came to 1 base and at J to 8 bases, leaving 7 bases not matched to a gene. The CDR3 is 14 residues long. This chain's CDR3 is CASSLSGTVGGYTF. The CDR3 nucleotides read TGTGCCAGCAGTTTATCAGGGACAGTCGGGGGCTACACCTTC.

This clone came up a few times. This chain connects TRBV7-6 to TRBJ2-1; the match to TRBD1 covers 12 bases. Germline V gives CDR1 SGHVS, CDR2 FNYEAQ. After removal of 1 base from V and 0 bases from J, the junction contained 13 bases not matched to a gene. CDR3 length: 21 amino acids. The CDR3 region has the DNA TGTGCCAGCAGCTTAGACGGGACAGGGGGCCCCAAGCTGAGCTCCTACAATGAGCAGTTCTTC. Amino acid sequence: CASSLDGTGGPKLSSYNEQFF.

This clone occurred a few times. The rearrangement uses TRBV27 and TRBJ2-7, with unresolved D. Looked up from germline, CDR1 is MNHEY and CDR2 is SMNVEV (reference sequence). Trimming left V 6 bases short and J 0 bases short, with 21 bases between. The CDR3 covers 17 residues. CDR3 residues: CASRPNLRSVPSYEQYF. The CDR3 DNA sequence: TGTGCCAGCAGGCCTAATCTACGGTCGGTCCCCTCCTACGAGCAGTACTTC.

This chain connects TRBV5-8 to TRBJ2-7; 13 bases agree with TRBD2. The CDR3 spans 16 residues. J was trimmed by 3 bases and V by 4 bases; bases with no gene match: 7. Germline assignment: CDR1 SGHTS and CDR2 YDEGEE. The CDR3 region has the DNA TGTGCCAGCAGCATGGGGACTAGCGGGGCCTTCTACGAGCAGTACTTC. This codes for CASSMGTSGAFYEQYF.

The CDR3 spells CASSRDRDDFYGYTF. The CDR3, as DNA: TGTGCCAGCAGCAGGGACAGGGACGACTTCTATGGCTACACCTTC. The V gene is TRBV5-4, the J gene TRBJ1-2; 9 bases match TRBD1. Losses at the gene ends were 4 bases for V and 4 bases for J; bases not matched to a gene: 8. The CDR3 sequence is 15 residues long. Per germline, CDR1 SGHNT and CDR2 YYREEE (reference sequence).

This clone was picked up a small number of times. The chain recombines TRBV27 with TRBJ1-2; D remains unclear. The CDR3 has 15 residues. From germline, CDR1 is MNHEY and CDR2 SMNVEV (reference sequence). Trimming removed 2 bases from V and 0 bases from J, with 10 bases in between. This CDR3 is CASSLTYGANYGYTF. The CDR3 DNA is TGTGCCAGCAGTTTAACTTACGGAGCTAACTATGGCTACACCTTC.

The chain combines TRBV5-6 with TRBJ2-7, with TRBD1 identical over 9 bases. CDR3 length: 13 amino acids. Germline CDR1 reads SGHDT; CDR2 reads YYEEEE. V shed 4 bases and J 2 bases; nucleotides not matched to a gene: 1. The chain's CDR3 is CASSRQGAYEQYF. For the CDR3, the DNA is TGTGCCAGCAGCCGACAGGGGGCCTACGAGCAGTACTTC. The whole variable domain, remainder taken from reference TRBV5-6 and TRBJ2-7, is DAGVTQSPTHLIKTRGQQVTLRCSPKSGHDTVSWYQQALGQGPQFIFQYYEEEERQRGNFPDRFSGHQFPNYSSELNVNALLLGDSALYLCASSRQGAYEQYFGPGTRLTVT.

The genes are TRBV4-3 and TRBJ1-4, with TRBD1 identical over 9 bases. CDR1 LGHNA and CDR2 YSLEER come from the germline V gene. The CDR3 loop spans 15 amino acids. V shed 4 bases and J 7 bases; nucleotides not matched to a gene: 7. The CDR3 reads CASSPGQGTGEKLFF. The DNA of the CDR3 is TGCGCCAGCAGCCCCGGACAGGGGACTGGTGAAAAACTGTTTTTT.

The genes are TRBV9 and TRBJ2-3; 11 bases are a match to TRBD1. Germline assignment: CDR1 SGDLS and CDR2 YYNGEE. V was clipped by 3 bases and J by 4 bases; unmatched bases: 7. The CDR3 is 16 amino acids. The DNA for the CDR3 is TGTGCCAGCAGCGGCTGGACAGGGGGCCTCGCAGATACGCAGTATTTT. Amino acid sequence: CASSGWTGGLADTQYF.

This clone turned up a few times. The chain recombines TRBV25-1 with TRBJ2-3; 8 nucleotides line up with TRBD1. Germline values: CDR1 MGHDK, CDR2 SYGVNS. Unmatched junction bases numbered 9, after V lost 6 bases and J lost 4 bases. CDR3 length: 15 residues. The CDR3, as DNA: TGTGCCAGCAGCCGAGGACAGGGTAGGGCAGATACGCAGTATTTT. This sequence encodes CASSRGQGRADTQYF.

The chain uses TRBV6-5 and TRBJ2-2; TRBD2 agrees at 7 bases. The trim removed 2 bases at V and 9 bases at J, leaving 9 bases unmatched. CDR1 MNHEY and CDR2 SVGAGI come from the germline V gene. The CDR3 length is 15 residues. The CDR3 sequence: CASSYGGGASRELFF. CDR3 nucleotide sequence: TGTGCCAGCAGTTACGGCGGGGGTGCGAGCCGGGAGCTGTTTTTT.

V gene TRBV10-3 combines with J gene TRBJ2-3; D is possibly TRBD2 (6 bases). The CDR3 covers 15 residues. The V and J ends lost 3 bases and 7 bases respectively, with 17 bases between them. Germline V gives CDR1 ENHRY, CDR2 SYGVKD. The CDR3 DNA sequence: TGTGCCATCAGTGAACCCGTCGCCGCGGGAAATACGCAGTATTTT. This gives the protein CAISEPVAAGNTQYF.

This clone was seen only a few times. J is TRBJ2-2 and V is TRBV4-3, with D tentatively TRBD2 (5 bases). Germline CDR1 LGHNA, CDR2 YSLEER. Trimming left V 0 bases short and J 4 bases short, with 12 bases between. CDR3 size: 16 residues. The CDR3 here is CASSQDRGTVTGELFF. The CDR3 nucleotides are TGCGCCAGCAGCCAAGACCGGGGTACGGTCACCGGGGAGCTGTTTTTT.

The chain is built from TRBV2 and TRBJ2-5; 8 positions match TRBD1. The J call may be faulty, since TRBJ2-7 better matches the DNA end. The CDR3 extends over 15 amino acids. Germline CDR1 SNHLY, CDR2 FYNNEI. CDR3 amino acids: CASSSGQGIHHEQYF. As DNA, the CDR3 is TGTGCCAGCAGTTCCGGACAGGGAATACACCACGAGCAGTACTTC.

This chain uses TRBV13 with TRBJ1-2, with 7 nucleotides matching TRBD1. This CDR3 is 14 amino acids long. CDR1 is PRHDT, CDR2 FYEKMQ, per germline (reference sequence). Germline trimming cut 5 bases from V and 7 bases from J; bases unmatched to any gene: 10. The CDR3 DNA sequence: TGTGCCAGCAGCGCCGACAGGGCTTGGGGTGGCTACACCTTC. It specifies CASSADRAWGGYTF.